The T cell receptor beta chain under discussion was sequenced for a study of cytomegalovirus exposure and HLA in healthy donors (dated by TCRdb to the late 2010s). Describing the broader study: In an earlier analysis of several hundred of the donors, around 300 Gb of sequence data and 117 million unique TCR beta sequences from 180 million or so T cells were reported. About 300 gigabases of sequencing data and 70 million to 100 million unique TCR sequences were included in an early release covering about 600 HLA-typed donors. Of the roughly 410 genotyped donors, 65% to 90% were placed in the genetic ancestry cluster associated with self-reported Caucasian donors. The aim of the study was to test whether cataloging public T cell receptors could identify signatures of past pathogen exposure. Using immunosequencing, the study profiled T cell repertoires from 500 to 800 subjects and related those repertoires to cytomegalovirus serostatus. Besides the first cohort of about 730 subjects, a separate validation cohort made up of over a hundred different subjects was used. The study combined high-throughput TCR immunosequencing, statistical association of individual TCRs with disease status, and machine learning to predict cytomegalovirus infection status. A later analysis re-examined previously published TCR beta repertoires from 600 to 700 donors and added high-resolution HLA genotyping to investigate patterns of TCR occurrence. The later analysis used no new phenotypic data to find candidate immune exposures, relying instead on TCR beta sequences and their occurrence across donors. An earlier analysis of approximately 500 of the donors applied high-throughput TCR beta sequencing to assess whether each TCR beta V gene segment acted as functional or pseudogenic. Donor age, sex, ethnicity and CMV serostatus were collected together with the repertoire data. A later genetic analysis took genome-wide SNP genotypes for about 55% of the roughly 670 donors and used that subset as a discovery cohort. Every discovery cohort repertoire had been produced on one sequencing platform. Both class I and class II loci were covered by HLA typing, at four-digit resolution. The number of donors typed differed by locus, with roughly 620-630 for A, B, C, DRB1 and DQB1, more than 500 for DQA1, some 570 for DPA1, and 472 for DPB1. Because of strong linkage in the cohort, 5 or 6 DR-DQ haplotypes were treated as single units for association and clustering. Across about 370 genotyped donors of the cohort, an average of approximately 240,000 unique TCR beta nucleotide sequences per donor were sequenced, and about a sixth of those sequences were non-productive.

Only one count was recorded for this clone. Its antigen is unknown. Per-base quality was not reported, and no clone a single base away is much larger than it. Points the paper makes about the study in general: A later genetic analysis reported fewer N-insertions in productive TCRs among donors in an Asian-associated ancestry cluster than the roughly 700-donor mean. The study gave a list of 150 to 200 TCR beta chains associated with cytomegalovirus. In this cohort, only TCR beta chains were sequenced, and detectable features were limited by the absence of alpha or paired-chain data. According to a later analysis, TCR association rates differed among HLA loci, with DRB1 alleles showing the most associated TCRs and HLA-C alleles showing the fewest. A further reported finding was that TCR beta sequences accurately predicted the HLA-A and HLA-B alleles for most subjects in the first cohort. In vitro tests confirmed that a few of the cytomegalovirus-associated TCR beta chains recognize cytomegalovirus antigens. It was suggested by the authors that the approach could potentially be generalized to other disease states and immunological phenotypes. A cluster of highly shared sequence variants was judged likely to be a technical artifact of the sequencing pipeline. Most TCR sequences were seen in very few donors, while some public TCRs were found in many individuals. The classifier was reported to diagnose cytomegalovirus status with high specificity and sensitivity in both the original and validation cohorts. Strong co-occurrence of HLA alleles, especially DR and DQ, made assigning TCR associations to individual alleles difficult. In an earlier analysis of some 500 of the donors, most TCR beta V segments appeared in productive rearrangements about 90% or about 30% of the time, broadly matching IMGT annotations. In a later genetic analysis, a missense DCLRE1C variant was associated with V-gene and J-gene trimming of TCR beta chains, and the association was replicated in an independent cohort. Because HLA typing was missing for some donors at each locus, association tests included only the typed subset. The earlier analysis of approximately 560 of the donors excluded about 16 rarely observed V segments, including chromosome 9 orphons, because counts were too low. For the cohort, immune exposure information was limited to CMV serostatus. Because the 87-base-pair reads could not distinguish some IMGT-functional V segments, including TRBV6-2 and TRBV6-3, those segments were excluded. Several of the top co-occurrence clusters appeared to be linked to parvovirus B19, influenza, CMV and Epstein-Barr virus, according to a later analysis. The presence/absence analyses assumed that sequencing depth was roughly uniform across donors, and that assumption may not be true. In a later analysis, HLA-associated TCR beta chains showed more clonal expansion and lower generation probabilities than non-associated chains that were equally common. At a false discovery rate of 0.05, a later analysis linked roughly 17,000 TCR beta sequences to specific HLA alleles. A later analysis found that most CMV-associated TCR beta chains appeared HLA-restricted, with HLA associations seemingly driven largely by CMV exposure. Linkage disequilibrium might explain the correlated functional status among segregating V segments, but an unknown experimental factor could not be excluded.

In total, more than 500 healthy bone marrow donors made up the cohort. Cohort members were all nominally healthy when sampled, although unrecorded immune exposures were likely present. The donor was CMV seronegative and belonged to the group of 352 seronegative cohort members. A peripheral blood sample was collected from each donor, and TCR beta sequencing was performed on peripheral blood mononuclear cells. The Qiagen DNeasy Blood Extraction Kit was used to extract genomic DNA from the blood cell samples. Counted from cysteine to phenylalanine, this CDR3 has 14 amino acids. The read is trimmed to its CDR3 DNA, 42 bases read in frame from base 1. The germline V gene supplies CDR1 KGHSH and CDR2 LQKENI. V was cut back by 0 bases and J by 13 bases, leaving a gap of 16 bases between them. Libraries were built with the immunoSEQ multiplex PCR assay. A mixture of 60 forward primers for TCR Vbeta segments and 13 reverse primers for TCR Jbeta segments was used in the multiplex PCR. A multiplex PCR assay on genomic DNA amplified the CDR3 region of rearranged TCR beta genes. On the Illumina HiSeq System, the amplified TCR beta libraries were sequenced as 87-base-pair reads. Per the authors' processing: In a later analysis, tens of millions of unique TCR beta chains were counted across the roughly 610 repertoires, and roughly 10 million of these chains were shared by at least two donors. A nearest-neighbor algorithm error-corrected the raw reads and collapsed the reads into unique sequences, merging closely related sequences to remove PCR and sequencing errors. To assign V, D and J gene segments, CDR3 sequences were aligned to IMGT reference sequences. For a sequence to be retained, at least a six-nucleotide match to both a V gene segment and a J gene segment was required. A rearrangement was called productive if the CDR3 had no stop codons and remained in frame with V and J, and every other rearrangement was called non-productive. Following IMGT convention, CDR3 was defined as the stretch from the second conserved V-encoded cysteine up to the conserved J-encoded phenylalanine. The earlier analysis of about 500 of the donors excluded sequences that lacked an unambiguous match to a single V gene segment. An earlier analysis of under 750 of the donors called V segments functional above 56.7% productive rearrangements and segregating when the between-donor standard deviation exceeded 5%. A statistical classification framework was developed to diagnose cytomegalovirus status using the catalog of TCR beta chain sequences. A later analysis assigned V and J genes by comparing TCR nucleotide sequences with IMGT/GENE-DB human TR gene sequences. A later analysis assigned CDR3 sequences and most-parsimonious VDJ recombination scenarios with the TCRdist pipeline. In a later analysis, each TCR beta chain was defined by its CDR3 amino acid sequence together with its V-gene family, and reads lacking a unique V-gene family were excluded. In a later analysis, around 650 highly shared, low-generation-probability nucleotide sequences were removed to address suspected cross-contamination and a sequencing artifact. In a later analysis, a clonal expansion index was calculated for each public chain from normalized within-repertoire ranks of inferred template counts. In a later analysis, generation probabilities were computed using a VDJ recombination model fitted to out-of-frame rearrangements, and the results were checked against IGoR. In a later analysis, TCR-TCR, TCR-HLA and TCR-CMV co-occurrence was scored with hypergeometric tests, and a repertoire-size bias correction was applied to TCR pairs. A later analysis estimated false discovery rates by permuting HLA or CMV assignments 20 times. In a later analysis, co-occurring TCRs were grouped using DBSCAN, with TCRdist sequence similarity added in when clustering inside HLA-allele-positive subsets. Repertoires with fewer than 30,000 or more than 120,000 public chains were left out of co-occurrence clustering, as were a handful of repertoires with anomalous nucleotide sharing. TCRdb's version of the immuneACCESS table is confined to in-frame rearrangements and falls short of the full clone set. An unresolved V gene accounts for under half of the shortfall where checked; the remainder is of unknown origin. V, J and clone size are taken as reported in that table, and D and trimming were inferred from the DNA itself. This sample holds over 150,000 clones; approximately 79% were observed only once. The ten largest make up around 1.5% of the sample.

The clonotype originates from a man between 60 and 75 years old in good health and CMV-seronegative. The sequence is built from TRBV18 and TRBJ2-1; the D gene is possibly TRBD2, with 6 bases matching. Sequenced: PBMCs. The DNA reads TGTGCCAGCTCACCACCTAACGCGGGGCTTACCCAGTTCTTC. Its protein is CASSPPNAGLTQFF.